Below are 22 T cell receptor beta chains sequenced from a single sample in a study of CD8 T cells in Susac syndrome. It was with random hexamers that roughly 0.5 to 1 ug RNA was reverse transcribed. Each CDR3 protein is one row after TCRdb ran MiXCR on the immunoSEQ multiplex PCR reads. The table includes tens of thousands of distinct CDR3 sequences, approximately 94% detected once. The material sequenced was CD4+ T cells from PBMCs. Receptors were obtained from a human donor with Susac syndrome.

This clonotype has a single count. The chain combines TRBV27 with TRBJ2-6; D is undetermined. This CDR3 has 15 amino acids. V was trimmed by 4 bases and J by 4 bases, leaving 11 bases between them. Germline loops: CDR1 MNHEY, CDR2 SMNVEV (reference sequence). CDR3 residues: CASSSPVQGANVLTF. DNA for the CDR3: TGTGCCAGCAGTTCACCCGTCCAGGGGGCCAACGTCCTGACTTTC.

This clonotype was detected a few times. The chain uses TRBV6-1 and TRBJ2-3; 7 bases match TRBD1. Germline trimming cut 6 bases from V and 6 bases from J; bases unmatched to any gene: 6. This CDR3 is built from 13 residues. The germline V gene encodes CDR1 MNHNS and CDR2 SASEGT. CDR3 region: CASSTQGVDTQYF. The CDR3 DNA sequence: TGTGCCAGCAGCACGCAGGGGGTGGATACGCAGTATTTT.

The CDR3 nucleotides read TGTGCCTGGAGCCCCCGGGGCCAGGGTTTCTCAATATTGGGTGGGGCCAACGTCCTGACTTTC. Translation gives CAWSPRGQGFSILGGANVLTF. The genes are TRBV30 and TRBJ2-6, with D possibly being TRBD1 or TRBD2 (5 bases each). V shed 3 bases and J shed 3 bases, with 30 bases lying between them. Germline CDR1 and CDR2: GTSNPN and SVGIG (reference sequence). The CDR3 extends over 21 amino acids.

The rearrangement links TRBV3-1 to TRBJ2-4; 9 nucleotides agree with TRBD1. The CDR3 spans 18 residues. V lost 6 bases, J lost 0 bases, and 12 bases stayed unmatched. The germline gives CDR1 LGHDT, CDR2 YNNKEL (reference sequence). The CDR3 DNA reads TGTGCCAGCAGTCTAAATACAGGGGGCGCGGTAGCCAAAAACATTCAGTACTTC. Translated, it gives CASSLNTGGAVAKNIQYF. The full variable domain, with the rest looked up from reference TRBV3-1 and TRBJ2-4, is DTAVSQTPKYLVTQMGNDKSIKCEQNLGHDTMYWYKQDSKKFLKIMFSYNNKELIINETVPNRFSPKSPDKAHLNLHINSLELGDSAVYFCASSLNTGGAVAKNIQYFGAGTRLSVL.

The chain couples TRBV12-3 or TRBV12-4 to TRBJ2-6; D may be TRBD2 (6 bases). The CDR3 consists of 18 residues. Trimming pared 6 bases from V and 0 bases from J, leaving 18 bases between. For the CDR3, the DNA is TGTGCCAGCAGCGACCGACGGAGGGGACTCTCTGGGGCCAACGTCCTGACTTTC. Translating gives CASSDRRRGLSGANVLTF.

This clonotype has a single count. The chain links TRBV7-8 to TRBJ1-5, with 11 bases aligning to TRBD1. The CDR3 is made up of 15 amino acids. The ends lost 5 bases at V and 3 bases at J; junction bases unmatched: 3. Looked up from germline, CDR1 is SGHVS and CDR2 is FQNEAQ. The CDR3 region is CASSEDRGPNQPQHF. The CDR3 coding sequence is TGTGCCAGCAGCGAGGACAGGGGGCCCAATCAGCCCCAGCATTTT.

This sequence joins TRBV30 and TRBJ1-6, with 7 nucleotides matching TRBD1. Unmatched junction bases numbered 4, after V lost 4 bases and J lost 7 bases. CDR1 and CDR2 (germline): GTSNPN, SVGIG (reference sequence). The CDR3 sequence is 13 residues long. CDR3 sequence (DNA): TGTGCCTGGAAGGGACAGTCGAATTCACCCCTCCACTTT. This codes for CAWKGQSNSPLHF. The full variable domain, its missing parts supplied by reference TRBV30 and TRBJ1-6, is SQTIHQWPATLVQPVGSPLSLECTVEGTSNPNLYWYRQAAGRGLQLLFYSVGIGQISSEVPQNLSASRPQDRQFILSSKKLLLSDSGFYLCAWKGQSNSPLHFGNGTRLTVT.

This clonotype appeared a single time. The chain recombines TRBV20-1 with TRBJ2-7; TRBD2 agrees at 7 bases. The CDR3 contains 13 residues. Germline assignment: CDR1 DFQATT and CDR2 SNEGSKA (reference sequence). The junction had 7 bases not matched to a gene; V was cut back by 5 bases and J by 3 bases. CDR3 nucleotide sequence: TGCAGTGCTGGGGGGGATAGCGGCTACGAGCAGTACTTC. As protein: CSAGGDSGYEQYF.

The CDR3 spells CASRPAGTYEQYF. CDR3 DNA: TGTGCCAGCAGACCGGCCGGAACCTACGAGCAGTACTTC. The chain employs TRBV5-4 and TRBJ2-7; no definite D call. Trimming stripped 5 bases from V and 2 bases from J, with 11 bases between. Germline V gene lookup returns CDR1 SGHNT and CDR2 YYREEE (reference sequence). There are 13 residues in the CDR3.

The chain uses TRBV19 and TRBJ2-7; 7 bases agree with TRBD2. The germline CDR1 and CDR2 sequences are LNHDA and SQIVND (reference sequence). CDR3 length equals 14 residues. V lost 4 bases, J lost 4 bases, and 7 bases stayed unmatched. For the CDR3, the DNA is TGTGCCAGTAGTAGGGGGACTACGACTTACGAGCAGTACTTC. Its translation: CASSRGTTTYEQYF.

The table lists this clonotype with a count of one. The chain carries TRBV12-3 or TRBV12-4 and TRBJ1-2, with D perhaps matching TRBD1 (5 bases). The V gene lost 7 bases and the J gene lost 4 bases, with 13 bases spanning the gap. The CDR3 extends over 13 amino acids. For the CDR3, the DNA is TGTGCCAGCACCGCCAGAGACAGCTATGGCTACACCTTC. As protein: CASTARDSYGYTF.

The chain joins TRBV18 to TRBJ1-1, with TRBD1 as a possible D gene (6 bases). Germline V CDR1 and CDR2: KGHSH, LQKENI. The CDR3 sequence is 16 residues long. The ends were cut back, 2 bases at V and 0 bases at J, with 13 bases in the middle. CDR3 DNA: TGTGCCAGCTCACCAAGGACAGCTACCATGAACACTGAAGCTTTCTTT. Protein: CASSPRTATMNTEAFF.

The CDR3 bases are TGTGCCAGTACAGGGAGAACTAATGAAAAACTGTTTTTT. Protein sequence: CASTGRTNEKLFF. The J gene is TRBJ1-4, the V gene TRBV19; possible D gene TRBD1, 5 bases. Germline assignment: CDR1 LNHDA and CDR2 SQIVND (reference sequence). This CDR3 comprises 13 residues. The V and J ends lost 7 bases and 1 base respectively, with 7 bases between them.

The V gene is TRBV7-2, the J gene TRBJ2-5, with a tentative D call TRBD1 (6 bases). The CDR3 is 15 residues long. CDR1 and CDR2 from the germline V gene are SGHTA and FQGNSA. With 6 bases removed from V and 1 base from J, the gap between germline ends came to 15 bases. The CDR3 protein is CASSTTGTFQETQYF. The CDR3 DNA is TGTGCCAGCAGTACTACCGGGACATTCCAAGAGACCCAGTACTTC.

CDR3 nucleotides: TGCAGCGCTCGTACAGGGAACAGGGGAGCTAACTATGGCTACACCTTC. Its protein is CSARTGNRGANYGYTF. The V and J genes are TRBV29-1 and TRBJ1-2; 7 bases fit TRBD1. Germline lookup yields CDR1 SQVTM and CDR2 ANQGSEA. V shed 7 bases, J shed 0 bases, and the junction held 14 bases outside the gene matches. This CDR3 comprises 16 residues.

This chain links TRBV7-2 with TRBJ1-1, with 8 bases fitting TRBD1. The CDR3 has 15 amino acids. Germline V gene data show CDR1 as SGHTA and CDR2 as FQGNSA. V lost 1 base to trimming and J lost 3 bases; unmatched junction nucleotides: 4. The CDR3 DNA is TGTGCCAGCAGCTTAGTGCCAGGGGGCCACACTGAAGCTTTCTTT. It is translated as CASSLVPGGHTEAFF.

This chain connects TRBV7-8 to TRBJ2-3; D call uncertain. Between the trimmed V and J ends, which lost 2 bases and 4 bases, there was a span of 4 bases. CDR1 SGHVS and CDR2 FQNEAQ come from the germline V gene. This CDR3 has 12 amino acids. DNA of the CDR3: TGTGCCAGCAGCTTAATGGCAGATACGCAGTATTTT. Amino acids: CASSLMADTQYF. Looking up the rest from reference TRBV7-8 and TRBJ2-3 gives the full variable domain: GAGVSQSPRYKVAKRGQDVALRCDPISGHVSLFWYQQALGQGPEFLTYFQNEAQLDKSGLPSDRFFAERPEGSVSTLKIQRTQQEDSAVYLCASSLMADTQYFGPGTRLTVL.

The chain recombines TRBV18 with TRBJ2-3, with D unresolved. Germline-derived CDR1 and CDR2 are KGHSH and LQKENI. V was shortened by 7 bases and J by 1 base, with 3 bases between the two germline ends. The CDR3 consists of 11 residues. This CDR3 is CASFGTDTQYF. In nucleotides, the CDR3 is TGTGCCAGCTTTGGCACAGATACGCAGTATTTT.

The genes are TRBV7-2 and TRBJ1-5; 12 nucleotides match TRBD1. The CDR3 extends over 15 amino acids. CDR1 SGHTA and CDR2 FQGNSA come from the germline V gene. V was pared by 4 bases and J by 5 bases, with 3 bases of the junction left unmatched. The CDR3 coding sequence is TGTGCCAGCAGCTGGGGGACAGGGGGCCATCAGCCCCAGCATTTT. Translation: CASSWGTGGHQPQHF.

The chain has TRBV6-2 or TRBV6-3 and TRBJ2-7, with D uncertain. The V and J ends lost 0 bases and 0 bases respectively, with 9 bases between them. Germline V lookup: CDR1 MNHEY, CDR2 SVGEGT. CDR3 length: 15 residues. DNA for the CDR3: TGTGCCAGCAGTTACTCTGGAAATCCCTCCTACGAGCAGTACTTC. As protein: CASSYSGNPSYEQYF.

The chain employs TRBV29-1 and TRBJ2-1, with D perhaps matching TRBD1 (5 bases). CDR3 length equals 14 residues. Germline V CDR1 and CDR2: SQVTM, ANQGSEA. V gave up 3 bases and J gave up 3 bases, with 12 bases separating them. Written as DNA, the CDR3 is TGCAGCGTTGACTCCAGGGCCGGCTACAATGAGCAGTTCTTC. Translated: CSVDSRAGYNEQFF.

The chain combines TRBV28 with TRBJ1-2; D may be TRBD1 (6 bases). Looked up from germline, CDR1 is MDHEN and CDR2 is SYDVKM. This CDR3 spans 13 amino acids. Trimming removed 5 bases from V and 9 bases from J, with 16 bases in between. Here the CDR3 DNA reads TGTGCCAGCAGTCGTCAGGGGACCCTTAGCTACACCTTC. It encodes CASSRQGTLSYTF.